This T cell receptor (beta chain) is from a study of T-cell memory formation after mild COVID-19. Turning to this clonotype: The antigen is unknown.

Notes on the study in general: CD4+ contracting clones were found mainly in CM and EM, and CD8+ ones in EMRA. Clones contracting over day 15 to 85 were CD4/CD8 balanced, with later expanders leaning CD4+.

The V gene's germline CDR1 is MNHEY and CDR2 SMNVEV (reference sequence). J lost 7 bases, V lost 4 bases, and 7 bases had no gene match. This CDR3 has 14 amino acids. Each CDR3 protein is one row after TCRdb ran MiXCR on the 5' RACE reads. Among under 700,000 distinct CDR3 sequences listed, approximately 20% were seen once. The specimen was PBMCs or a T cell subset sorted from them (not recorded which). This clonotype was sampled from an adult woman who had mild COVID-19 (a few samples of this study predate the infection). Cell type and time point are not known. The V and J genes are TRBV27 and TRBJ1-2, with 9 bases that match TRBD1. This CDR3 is CASSYLTGGSGYTF. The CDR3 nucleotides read TGTGCCAGCAGTTACCTTACAGGGGGCAGTGGCTACACCTTC.